These 10 T cell receptor beta chains were all obtained from the same sample, sequenced in a study of blood T cell repertoires in COVID-19. TCRdb's table, derived via immunoSEQ multiplex PCR, lists solely in-frame clones and lacks some. The sample consists of some 90,000 clones, 70% to 90% of them appearing once. Sequencing was carried out using peripheral blood. All receptors come from a man in his fifties or sixties with acute or convalescent COVID-19.

This chain joins TRBV7-9 and TRBJ2-1, with D maybe TRBD2 (5 bases). Trimming removed 3 bases at V and 8 bases at J, with 14 bases between. The germline CDR1 and CDR2 sequences are SEHNR and FQNEAQ (reference sequence). The CDR3 is 14 amino acids. The CDR3 spells CASSFFLAAYEQFF. CDR3 nucleotide sequence: TGTGCCAGCAGCTTTTTTCTAGCCGCGTATGAGCAGTTCTTC. Drawing the rest from reference TRBV7-9 and TRBJ2-1, the complete variable domain is DTGVSQNPRHKITKRGQNVTFRCDPISEHNRLYWYRQTLGQGPEFLTYFQNEAQLEKSRLLSDRFSAERPKGSFSTLEIQRTEQGDSAMYLCASSFFLAAYEQFFGPGTRLTVL.

The chain recombines TRBV7-9 with TRBJ2-1, with a tentative D call TRBD1 (5 bases). The CDR3 totals 16 residues. V was trimmed by 2 bases and J by 1 base, leaving 12 bases between them. Germline V gene sequence: CDR1 SEHNR, CDR2 FQNEAQ (reference sequence). CDR3 DNA sequence: TGTGCCAGCAGCTTACTATCAGGGTGGTCCTACAATGAGCAGTTCTTC. Translated: CASSLLSGWSYNEQFF.

The chain is built from TRBV14 and TRBJ1-1; TRBD1 matches 7 bases. The V gene end was trimmed by 1 base and the J gene end by 0 bases; junction bases not matched to a gene: 5. The germline gives CDR1 SGHDN, CDR2 FVKESK. The CDR3 is 16 amino acids. The CDR3 here is CASSQARTGMNTEAFF. The CDR3 region has the DNA TGTGCCAGCAGCCAAGCCCGGACAGGAATGAACACTGAAGCTTTCTTT.

The rearrangement joins TRBV7-2 to TRBJ1-1; no clear D. Trimming took off 1 base at V and 2 bases at J, with 11 bases between the two ends. Per germline, CDR1 SGHTA and CDR2 FQGNSA. This CDR3 comprises 15 residues. CDR3 DNA: TGTGCCAGCAGCTTAGGGGCTTCGGGAAACACTGAAGCTTTCTTT. It yields the protein CASSLGASGNTEAFF. Supplemented by reference TRBV7-2 and TRBJ1-1, the full variable domain reads GAGVSQSPSNKVTEKGKDVELRCDPISGHTALYWYRQSLGQGLEFLIYFQGNSAPDKSGLPSDRFSAERTGGSVSTLTIQRTQQEDSAVYLCASSLGASGNTEAFFGQGTRLTVV.

The chain joins TRBV29-1 to TRBJ1-1; no clear D. Trimming cost V 4 bases and J 1 base, with 10 bases left between them. The germline gives CDR1 SQVTM, CDR2 ANQGSEA. CDR3 length: 13 amino acids. The CDR3 region has the DNA TGCAGCGTTGTATCACAGCCGAACACTGAAGCTTTCTTT. It encodes CSVVSQPNTEAFF.

The chain employs TRBV25-1 and TRBJ1-2; D unclear. The CDR3 loop spans 11 amino acids. The ends were cut back, 6 bases at V and 9 bases at J, with 11 bases in the middle. Germline assignment: CDR1 MGHDK and CDR2 SYGVNS. As DNA, the CDR3 is TGTGCCAGCAGGGAGAATTATAGCTACACCTTC. Protein sequence: CASRENYSYTF.

The CDR3 region has the DNA TGTGCCAGTAGTATCGACGGGTCAAATTCACCCCTCCACTTT. The encoded protein is CASSIDGSNSPLHF. The V and J genes are TRBV19 and TRBJ1-6; D is uncertain. The CDR3 has 14 residues. In germline, CDR1 is LNHDA, CDR2 SQIVND (reference sequence). V lost 3 bases to trimming and J lost 7 bases, with 10 bases between them.

The chain is built from TRBV18 and TRBJ1-1; TRBD1 aligns across 12 bases. V gave up 3 bases and J gave up 5 bases; unmatched junction bases: 4. Germline V gene lookup returns CDR1 KGHSH and CDR2 LQKENI. The CDR3 sequence is 15 residues long. CDR3 sequence reads: CASSPGQGAGTEAFF. CDR3 sequence (DNA): TGTGCCAGCTCACCGGGACAGGGGGCTGGAACTGAAGCTTTCTTT.

The chain recombines TRBV28 with TRBJ1-6; 7 positions match TRBD1. Losses at the gene ends were 2 bases for V and 7 bases for J; bases not matched to a gene: 2. Germline V gives CDR1 MDHEN, CDR2 SYDVKM. The CDR3 sequence is 14 residues long. The CDR3 sequence is CASSLAGGNSPLHF. CDR3 bases: TGTGCCAGCAGTTTAGCAGGGGGGAATTCACCCCTCCACTTT. Full variable domain (missing parts from reference TRBV28 and TRBJ1-6): DVKVTQSSRYLVKRTGEKVFLECVQDMDHENMFWYRQDPGLGLRLIYFSYDVKMKEKGDIPEGYSVSREKKERFSLILESASTNQTSMYLCASSLAGGNSPLHFGNGTRLTVT.

V usage is TRBV19 and J usage is TRBJ2-5; maybe TRBD1 (6 bases). The CDR3 is 14 residues long. Trimming took 5 bases from V and 4 from J, leaving 14 bases between them. Looked up from germline, CDR1 is LNHDA and CDR2 is SQIVND (reference sequence). For the CDR3, the DNA is TGTGCCAGTAGTCAGGACAGTCTGGGAGAGACCCAGTACTTC. Protein product: CASSQDSLGETQYF.